The T cell receptor beta chain described here comes from a study of identical twins. TCRdb redid the calling of the 5' RACE reads with MiXCR, one entry per CDR3 protein. This table has approximately 240,000 distinct CDR3 sequences, over 12% appearing once. This clonotype occurred a few times. From germline, CDR1 is ENHRY and CDR2 SYGVKD. The CDR3 is 15 residues long. After removal of 6 bases from V and 7 bases from J, the junction contained 6 bases not matched to a gene. The chain joins TRBV10-3 to TRBJ2-3; 14 nucleotides agree with TRBD2. The TCR comes from a woman under 30 in good health. Sequencing was carried out using memory (CD45RO+) T cells sorted from blood. The DNA for the CDR3 is TGTGCCATCAGGACGACTAGCGGGGGGGCAAATACGCAGTATTTT. This codes for CAIRTTSGGANTQYF.